One and the same sample provided the 32 T cell receptor beta chains below, sequenced in a study of regulatory T cells in long-lasting Graves disease. Specified time point: newly diagnosed GD, antithyroid drugs for less than 3 months. After RNA was extracted from PBMCs, the TCR library was made from it. Sequencing libraries for TCR beta were prepared with iRepertoire HTBI primers and Arm-PCR of CDR3 regions. TCRdb analysed the multiplex PCR reads with MiXCR anew, one entry per CDR3 protein. The sample lists approximately 350,000 distinct CDR3 sequences; around 15% were seen once. These sequences were also reported in another study, on T cells in Graves' hyperthyroidism and ophthalmopathy.

The sequencing used peripheral blood mononuclear cells (PBMCs), collected at new diagnosis, from a patient treated with antithyroid drugs. All receptors come from a woman under 30 with Graves disease.

There are many counts of this clonotype. The chain combines TRBV6-2 or TRBV6-3 with TRBJ2-1, with 9 nucleotides matching TRBD1. The germline V gene has CDR1 MNHEY and CDR2 SVGEGT. Losses at the gene ends were 0 bases for V and 0 bases for J; bases not matched to a gene: 6. This CDR3 has 18 amino acids. DNA for the CDR3: TGTGCCAGCAGTTACTCGAGGCAGACAGGGGGCTCCTACAATGAGCAGTTCTTC. Amino acids: CASSYSRQTGGSYNEQFF.

The table lists this clonotype with many counts. The V and J genes are TRBV24-1 and TRBJ2-2; 11 bases are a match to TRBD1. This CDR3 spans 16 amino acids. With V trimmed by 0 bases and J by 5 bases, 1 base remained unmatched. Per germline, CDR1 KGHDR and CDR2 SFDVKD. The CDR3, as DNA: TGTGCCACCAGTGATTTGGGACAGGGGGCTACCGGGGAGCTGTTTTTT. Protein sequence: CATSDLGQGATGELFF.

This clonotype was counted ten times or more. In DNA form, the CDR3 reads TGTGCCAGCAGTTACGGGGGACGGTATAGCAATCAGCCCCAGCATTTT. This sequence encodes CASSYGGRYSNQPQHF. The J gene is TRBJ1-5, the V gene TRBV6-5, with D possibly being TRBD1 (5 bases). CDR1 and CDR2 (germline): MNHEY, SVGAGI. Trimming left V 2 bases short and J 0 bases short, with 11 bases between. The CDR3 covers 16 residues.

Comments on this clonotype: Just one base apart from a much larger clone, this may be a read error. The final CDR3 position lacks the conserved phenylalanine or tryptophan, pointing to a likely read error. The chain couples TRBV5-1 to TRBJ2-3; D is ambiguous. With 6 bases removed from V and 5 bases from J, the gap between germline ends came to 10 bases. CDR1 SGHRS and CDR2 YFSETQ come from the germline V gene. This CDR3 has 12 residues. The CDR3 is CASTSSGDTQYS. The CDR3 DNA sequence: TGCGCCAGCACCTCCTCGGGAGATACGCAGTATTCT.

This clonotype was recorded once. The chain couples TRBV7-8 to TRBJ2-1; 7 positions agree with TRBD2. CDR1 is SGHVS and CDR2 is FQNEAQ in the germline V gene. This CDR3 spans 12 amino acids. V shed 5 bases and J 6 bases; nucleotides not matched to a gene: 1. Here the CDR3 reads CASSRGVNEQFF. Written as DNA, the CDR3 is TGTGCCAGCAGCCGGGGGGTCAATGAGCAGTTCTTC.

At least ten counts were recorded for this clonotype. The chain links TRBV6-2 or TRBV6-3 to TRBJ2-5; 11 bases are shared with TRBD2. The junction had 13 bases not matched to a gene; V was cut back by 2 bases and J by 8 bases. The CDR3 runs 17 residues. Germline-derived CDR1 and CDR2 are MNHEY and SVGEGT. The CDR3 here is CASSYAGTSGSLVTQYF. The CDR3 DNA follows: TGTGCCAGCAGTTACGCCGGGACTAGCGGCTCGTTGGTCACCCAGTACTTC.

This clonotype was recorded a few times. This rearrangement joins TRBV5-1 to TRBJ2-1; 7 bases agree with TRBD1. Per germline, CDR1 SGHRS and CDR2 YFSETQ. This CDR3 spans 13 amino acids. J gave up 8 bases and V 4 bases, and 6 bases lay outside the gene matches. The DNA for the CDR3 is TGCGCCAGCAGCCATGGACAGGCGGATGAGCAGTTCTTC. Its translation is CASSHGQADEQFF.

The chain employs TRBV19 and TRBJ2-6; possible D gene TRBD2, 6 bases. The CDR3 runs to 15 residues. V lost 4 bases, J lost 1 base, and 8 bases lay in between. CDR1 and CDR2 (germline): LNHDA, SQIVND (reference sequence). The CDR3 is CASSRDLSGANVLTF. The CDR3, as DNA: TGTGCCAGTAGTAGGGACTTGTCTGGGGCCAACGTCCTGACTTTC.

This clonotype appeared a few times. This chain uses TRBV20-1 with TRBJ2-6; TRBD2 aligns across 8 bases. Germline V CDR1 and CDR2: DFQATT, SNEGSKA (reference sequence). The CDR3 spans 17 residues. The trim removed 3 bases at V and 0 bases at J, leaving 7 bases unmatched. The CDR3 DNA reads TGCAGTGCTAGCCACAGCGGGAGCCACTCTGGGGCCAACGTCCTGACTTTC. This gives the protein CSASHSGSHSGANVLTF.

This chain uses TRBV20-1 with TRBJ2-7; D is possibly TRBD1 (5 bases). The CDR3 length is 14 residues. V lost 2 bases, J lost 4 bases, and 15 bases lay in between. CDR1 DFQATT and CDR2 SNEGSKA come from the germline V gene (reference sequence). CDR3: CSARLPRATYEQYF. The CDR3 DNA follows: TGCAGTGCTAGACTTCCCAGGGCCACTTACGAGCAGTACTTC.

This clonotype appeared many times. The rearrangement joins TRBV2 to TRBJ1-2, with D possibly being TRBD1 (5 bases). CDR1 SNHLY and CDR2 FYNNEI come from the germline V gene. The CDR3 is made up of 14 amino acids. The germline V and J ends were trimmed by 5 bases and 4 bases, with 14 bases remaining between them. The CDR3 is CASSTGGPGYGYTF. CDR3 DNA sequence: TGTGCCAGCAGTACTGGGGGACCCGGCTATGGCTACACCTTC.

The sample holds many counts of this clonotype. The chain is built from TRBV4-1 and TRBJ2-2; 15 bases agree with TRBD2. V shed 3 bases and J 6 bases; nucleotides not matched to a gene: 11. The CDR3 loop spans 19 amino acids. Germline V lookup: CDR1 MGHRA, CDR2 YSYEKL. In DNA form, the CDR3 reads TGCGCCAGCAGCCACCCCGGACTAGCGGGAGGGCCGACAGCCGGGGAGCTGTTTTTT. Amino acids: CASSHPGLAGGPTAGELFF.

This clonotype came up many times. The rearrangement joins TRBV12-3 or TRBV12-4 to TRBJ2-3, with D unclear. The CDR3 is 14 residues long. Trimming removed 5 bases at V and 1 base at J, with 10 bases between. This CDR3 is CASSQDPGTDTQYF. The CDR3 nucleotides are TGTGCCAGCAGTCAGGACCCCGGCACAGATACGCAGTATTTT.

This clonotype was seen a handful of times. The DNA of the CDR3 is TGTGCCAGCAGCGGTGACCACCGAACGGAGACCCAGTACTTC. This encodes CASSGDHRTETQYF. V usage is TRBV3-1 and J usage is TRBJ2-5; D remains ambiguous. The germline gives CDR1 LGHDT, CDR2 YNNKEL (reference sequence). The V gene lost 5 bases and the J gene lost 5 bases, with 15 bases spanning the gap. The CDR3 has 14 amino acids.

This clonotype appeared many times. The J gene is TRBJ1-2, the V gene TRBV7-8; possible D gene TRBD1, 5 bases. The CDR3 has 12 amino acids. Between the trimmed V and J ends, which lost 1 base and 8 bases, there was a span of 8 bases. Germline CDR1 is SGHVS and CDR2 is FQNEAQ. CDR3 residues: CASSLVRGGYTF. The DNA of the CDR3 is TGTGCCAGCAGCTTAGTCCGGGGCGGCTACACCTTC.

The rearrangement uses TRBV29-1 and TRBJ1-1; 9 positions agree with TRBD1. CDR3 length: 16 amino acids. Germline CDR1 and CDR2: SQVTM and ANQGSEA. V lost 7 bases and J lost 3; bases outside the gene matches: 15. In DNA, the CDR3 is TGCAGCGGAGGACAGGGGATGAGAGTCCGGTACACTGAAGCTTTCTTT. Translated, it gives CSGGQGMRVRYTEAFF.

This clonotype was seen only a few times. A read error may account for a junction end that differs from germline. The genes are TRBV20-1 and TRBJ2-2; 9 nucleotides line up with TRBD2. Germline V lookup: CDR1 DFQATT, CDR2 SNEGSKA (reference sequence). The CDR3 covers 13 residues. The CDR3: CSARPSGAGELLF. Here the CDR3 DNA reads TGCAGTGCTAGACCTAGCGGGGCCGGGGAGCTGCTTTTT.

This clonotype was recorded many times. The chain uses TRBV5-1 and TRBJ2-1; 7 bases map to TRBD1. The germline V gene has CDR1 SGHRS and CDR2 YFSETQ. The CDR3 consists of 14 residues. After removal of 0 bases from V and 8 bases from J, the junction contained 5 bases not matched to a gene. CDR3 bases: TGCGCCAGCAGCTTGGGAAGAGGGGGCGATGAGCAGTTCTTC. The encoded protein is CASSLGRGGDEQFF.

Written as DNA, the CDR3 is TGCAGTGCTAGAGATTTAGCGGGACTAGCCAAAAACATTCAGTACTTC. It codes for CSARDLAGLAKNIQYF. The V gene is TRBV20-1, the J gene TRBJ2-4, with 8 bases matching TRBD2. V gave up 0 bases and J gave up 0 bases; unmatched junction bases: 4. CDR1 is DFQATT, CDR2 SNEGSKA, per germline (reference sequence). The CDR3 sequence is 16 residues long.

This clonotype has at least ten counts. The V and J genes are TRBV7-3 and TRBJ2-3; tentatively, D is TRBD1 or TRBD2 (6 bases each). Germline-derived CDR1 and CDR2 are SGHTA and FQGTGA. CDR3 length: 15 amino acids. Trimming cost V 5 bases and J 2 bases, with 14 bases left between them. CDR3 region: CASSPGGGPTDTQYF. The CDR3 bases are TGTGCCAGCAGCCCTGGAGGGGGACCCACAGATACGCAGTATTTT.

The chain carries TRBV15 and TRBJ2-1, with 8 bases aligning to TRBD2. The CDR3 runs to 16 residues. With 3 bases clipped from V and 9 bases from J, the junction kept 13 bases outside the gene matches. CDR1 is LNHNV and CDR2 is YYDKDF in the germline V gene (reference sequence). The CDR3 bases are TGTGCCACCAGCAGTATGTTTGCGGGACTAGGCGGTGAGCAGTTCTTC. Its translation is CATSSMFAGLGGEQFF.

This clonotype was seen many times. The V gene is TRBV6-2 or TRBV6-3, the J gene TRBJ2-7; 8 bases match TRBD1. The CDR3 has 15 amino acids. V shed 5 bases and J 4 bases; nucleotides not matched to a gene: 10. Germline assignment: CDR1 MNHEY and CDR2 SVGEGT. CDR3 loop: CASSAWTGLAYEQYF. The CDR3 DNA reads TGTGCCAGCAGTGCTTGGACAGGGCTCGCGTACGAGCAGTACTTC.

This clonotype was seen at least ten times. V is TRBV4-1 and J is TRBJ2-1, with 11 bases identical to TRBD2. V lost 5 bases to trimming and J lost 10 bases; unmatched junction nucleotides: 13. CDR3 length: 16 residues. Germline-derived CDR1 and CDR2 are MGHRA and YSYEKL. The CDR3 DNA follows: TGCGCCAGCAGCTCTCGGGTTAGCGGGGGGGCTGGGGAGCAGTTCTTC. It translates to CASSSRVSGGAGEQFF.

About this clonotype itself: This may be a read error: a much more frequent sequence differs by one nucleotide. The V call is TRBV3-1, the J call TRBJ2-1; tentatively, D is TRBD2 (5 bases). CDR3 length equals 15 residues. Germline V gene sequence: CDR1 LGHDT, CDR2 YNNKEL (reference sequence). CDR3 nucleotides: TGTGCCAGCAGCCCATGGACTCCTACCTACAATGGGCAGTTCTTC. This gives the protein CASSPWTPTYNGQFF.

This clonotype was recorded a few times. V gene TRBV30 combines with J gene TRBJ1-5, with 10 bases identical to TRBD1. CDR1 is GTSNPN, CDR2 SVGIG, per germline (reference sequence). This CDR3 is 18 amino acids long. V trimming: 1 base; J trimming: 6 bases; junction bases outside the gene matches: 15. The CDR3 bases are TGTGCCTGGAGTGCCCGGGACAGGGGTAATTGGGTAACTCAGCCCCAGCATTTT. The encoded protein is CAWSARDRGNWVTQPQHF.

This clonotype was observed at least ten times. The V gene is TRBV20-1, the J gene TRBJ2-1; D unresolved. Germline V gene lookup returns CDR1 DFQATT and CDR2 SNEGSKA (reference sequence). CDR3 size: 14 residues. Trimming took 2 bases from V and 2 from J, leaving 10 bases between them. The CDR3 reads CSARLVSTYNEQFF. The DNA for the CDR3 is TGCAGTGCTAGATTAGTTAGTACCTACAATGAGCAGTTCTTC.

The sample holds many counts of this clonotype. The chain is built from TRBV6-1 and TRBJ1-1; tentatively, D is TRBD1 (6 bases). V gave up 7 bases and J gave up 1 base, with 19 bases separating them. Looked up from germline, CDR1 is MNHNS and CDR2 is SASEGT. The CDR3 is 16 amino acids. CDR3 amino acids: CASTPPAGATNTEAFF. The CDR3 nucleotides are TGTGCCAGCACCCCTCCGGCAGGGGCGACGAACACTGAAGCTTTCTTT.

This clonotype showed up many times. The rearrangement links TRBV6-5 to TRBJ2-7, with TRBD1 as a possible D gene (7 bases). V was clipped by 2 bases and J by 6 bases, with 14 bases between them. Germline CDR1 reads MNHEY; CDR2 reads SVGAGI. The CDR3 extends over 14 amino acids. The CDR3 region has the DNA TGTGCCAGCAGTTACGGGTCAGGGGGAGGCGAGCAGTACTTC. It is translated as CASSYGSGGGEQYF.

This clonotype showed up just a few times. At one boundary the junction diverges from the germline segment, which might be a read error. The chain combines TRBV9 with TRBJ2-3, with D perhaps assigned TRBD1 or TRBD2 (5 bases each). Germline CDR1 is SGDLS and CDR2 is YYNGEE. The CDR3 has 15 amino acids. CDR3 coding DNA: TGTGCCAGCAGCGTGGGGGACGTGGGACCAGATATGCAGTATTTT. Translated, it gives CASSVGDVGPDMQYF.

This clonotype turned up a few times. The J gene is TRBJ2-2, the V gene TRBV7-9; D is uncertain. The CDR3 length is 14 residues. V was cut by 5 bases and J by 4 bases, with 11 bases left in between. Germline-derived CDR1 and CDR2 are SEHNR and FQNEAQ (reference sequence). The CDR3 spells CASSAAAPTGELFF. The DNA for the CDR3 is TGTGCCAGCAGCGCGGCGGCACCCACCGGGGAGCTGTTTTTT.

Only a few counts were recorded for this clonotype. The DNA of the CDR3 is TGCGCCAGCAGCCGGACTACCGGGACAGGGAATGAAAAACTGTTTTTT. This encodes CASSRTTGTGNEKLFF. The rearrangement uses TRBV5-1 and TRBJ1-4; 9 bases map to TRBD1. The CDR3 extends over 16 amino acids. V lost 4 bases and J lost 5; bases outside the gene matches: 9. Germline V lookup: CDR1 SGHRS, CDR2 YFSETQ. Supplemented by reference TRBV5-1 and TRBJ1-4, the full variable domain reads KAGVTQTPRYLIKTRGQQVTLSCSPISGHRSVSWYQQTPGQGLQFLFEYFSETQRNKGNFPGRFSGRQFSNSRSEMNVSTLELGDSALYLCASSRTTGTGNEKLFFGSGTQLSVL.

Many counts were recorded for this clonotype. This chain uses TRBV10-3 with TRBJ1-1, with D perhaps matching TRBD1 (6 bases). There are 14 residues in the CDR3. The V gene's germline CDR1 is ENHRY and CDR2 SYGVKD. The V gene lost 4 bases and the J gene lost 1 base, with 10 bases spanning the gap. In nucleotides, the CDR3 is TGTGCCATCAGTGGTGGGACACCGAACACTGAAGCTTTCTTT. Translated, it gives CAISGGTPNTEAFF.